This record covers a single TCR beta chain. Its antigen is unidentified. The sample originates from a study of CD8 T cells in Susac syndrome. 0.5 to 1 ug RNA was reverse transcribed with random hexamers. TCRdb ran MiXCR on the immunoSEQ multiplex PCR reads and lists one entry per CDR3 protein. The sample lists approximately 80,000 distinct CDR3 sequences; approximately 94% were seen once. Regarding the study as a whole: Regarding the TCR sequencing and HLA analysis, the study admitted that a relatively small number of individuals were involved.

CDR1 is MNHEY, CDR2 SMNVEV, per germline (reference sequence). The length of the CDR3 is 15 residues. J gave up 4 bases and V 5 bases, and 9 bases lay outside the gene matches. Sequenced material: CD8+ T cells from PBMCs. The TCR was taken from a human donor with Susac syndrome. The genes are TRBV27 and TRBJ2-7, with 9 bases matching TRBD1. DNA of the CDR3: TGTGCCAGCAGTCCTGCCGGGACAGGGACGTACGAGCAGTACTTC. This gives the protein CASSPAGTGTYEQYF.